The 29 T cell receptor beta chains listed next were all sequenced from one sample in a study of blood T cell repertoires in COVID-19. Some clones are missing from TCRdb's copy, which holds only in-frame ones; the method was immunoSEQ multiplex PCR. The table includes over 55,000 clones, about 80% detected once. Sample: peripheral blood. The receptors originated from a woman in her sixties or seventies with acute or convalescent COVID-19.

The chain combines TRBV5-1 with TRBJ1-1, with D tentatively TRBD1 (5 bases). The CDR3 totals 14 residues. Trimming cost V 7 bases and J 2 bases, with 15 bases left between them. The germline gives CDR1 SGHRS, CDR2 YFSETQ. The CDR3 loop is CASGGENFNTEAFF. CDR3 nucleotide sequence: TGCGCCAGCGGAGGGGAAAATTTCAACACTGAAGCTTTCTTT.

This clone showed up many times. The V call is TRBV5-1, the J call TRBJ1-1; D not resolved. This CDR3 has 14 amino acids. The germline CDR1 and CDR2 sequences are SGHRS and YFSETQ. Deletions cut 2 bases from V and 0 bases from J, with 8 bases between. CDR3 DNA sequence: TGCGCCAGCAGCTTAGAGAGTATGAACACTGAAGCTTTCTTT. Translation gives CASSLESMNTEAFF.

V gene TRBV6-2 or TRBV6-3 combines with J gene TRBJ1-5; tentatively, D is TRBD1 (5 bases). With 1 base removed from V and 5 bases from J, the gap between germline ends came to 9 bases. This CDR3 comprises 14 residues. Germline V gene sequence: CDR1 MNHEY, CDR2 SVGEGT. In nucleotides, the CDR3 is TGTGCCAGCAGTTACTTTACCAGGGATCAGCCCCAGCATTTT. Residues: CASSYFTRDQPQHF.

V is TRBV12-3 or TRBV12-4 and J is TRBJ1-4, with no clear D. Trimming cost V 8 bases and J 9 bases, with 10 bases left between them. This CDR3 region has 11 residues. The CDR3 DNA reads TGTGCCAGCGCTAGATTGCAAAAACTGTTTTTT. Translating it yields CASARLQKLFF.

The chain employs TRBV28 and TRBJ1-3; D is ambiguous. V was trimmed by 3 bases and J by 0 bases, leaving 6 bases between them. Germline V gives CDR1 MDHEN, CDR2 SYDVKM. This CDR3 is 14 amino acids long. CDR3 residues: CASSFPGSGNTIYF. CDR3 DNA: TGTGCCAGCAGTTTTCCGGGCTCTGGAAACACCATATATTTT. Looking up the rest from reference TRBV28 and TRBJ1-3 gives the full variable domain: DVKVTQSSRYLVKRTGEKVFLECVQDMDHENMFWYRQDPGLGLRLIYFSYDVKMKEKGDIPEGYSVSREKKERFSLILESASTNQTSMYLCASSFPGSGNTIYFGEGSWLTVV.

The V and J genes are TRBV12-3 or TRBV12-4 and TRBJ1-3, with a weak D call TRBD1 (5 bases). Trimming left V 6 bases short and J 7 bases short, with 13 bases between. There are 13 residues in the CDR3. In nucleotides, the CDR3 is TGTGCCAGCAGCCCCGGGGGGGTGAACACCATATATTTT. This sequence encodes CASSPGGVNTIYF.

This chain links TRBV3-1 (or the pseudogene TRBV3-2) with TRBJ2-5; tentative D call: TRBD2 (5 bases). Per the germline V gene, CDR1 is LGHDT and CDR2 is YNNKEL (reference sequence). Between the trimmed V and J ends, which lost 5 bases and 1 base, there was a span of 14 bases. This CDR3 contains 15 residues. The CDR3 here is CASSVGRGIQETQYF. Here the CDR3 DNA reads TGTGCCAGCAGCGTCGGTCGGGGAATCCAAGAGACCCAGTACTTC.

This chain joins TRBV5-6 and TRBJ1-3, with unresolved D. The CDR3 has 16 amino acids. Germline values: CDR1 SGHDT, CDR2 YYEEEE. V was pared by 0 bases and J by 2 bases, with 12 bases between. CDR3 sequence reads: CASSLDARGAGNTIYF. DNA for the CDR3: TGTGCCAGCAGCTTGGACGCCCGTGGAGCTGGAAACACCATATATTTT.

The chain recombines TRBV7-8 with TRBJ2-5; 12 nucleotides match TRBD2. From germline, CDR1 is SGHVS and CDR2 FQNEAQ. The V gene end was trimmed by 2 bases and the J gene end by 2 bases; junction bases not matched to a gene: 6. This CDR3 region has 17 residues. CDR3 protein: CASSLFTSGGRQETQYF. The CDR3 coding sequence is TGTGCCAGCAGCTTATTTACTAGCGGGGGGCGGCAAGAGACCCAGTACTTC.

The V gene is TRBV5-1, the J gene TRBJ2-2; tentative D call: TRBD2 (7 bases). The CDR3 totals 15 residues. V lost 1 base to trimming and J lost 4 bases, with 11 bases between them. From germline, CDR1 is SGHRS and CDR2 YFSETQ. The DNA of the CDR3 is TGCGCCAGCAGCTTGTTAGGGGGGGTCACCGGGGAGCTGTTTTTT. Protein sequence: CASSLLGGVTGELFF.

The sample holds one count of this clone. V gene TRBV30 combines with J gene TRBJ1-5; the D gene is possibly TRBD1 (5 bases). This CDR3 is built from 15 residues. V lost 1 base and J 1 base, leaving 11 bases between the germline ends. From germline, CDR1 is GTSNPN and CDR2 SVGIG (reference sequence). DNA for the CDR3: TGTGCCTGGAGTGGAGGACAATTAAGCAATCAGCCCCAGCATTTT. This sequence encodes CAWSGGQLSNQPQHF.

CDR3 sequence: CASSIRGTNTEAFF. DNA for the CDR3: TGTGCCAGTAGTATTAGGGGAACGAACACTGAAGCTTTCTTT. The chain employs TRBV19 and TRBJ1-1; TRBD1 is a possible D gene (5 bases). The V end lost 3 bases, the J end lost 1 base, and 9 bases lay between the germline ends. Germline V gives CDR1 LNHDA, CDR2 SQIVND (reference sequence). This CDR3 contains 14 residues.

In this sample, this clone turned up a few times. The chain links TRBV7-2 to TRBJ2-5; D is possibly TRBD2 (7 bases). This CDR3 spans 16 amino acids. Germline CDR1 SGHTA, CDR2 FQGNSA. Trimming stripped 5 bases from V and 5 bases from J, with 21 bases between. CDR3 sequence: CASSQRGGGSRETQYF. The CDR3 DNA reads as TGTGCCAGCAGCCAGAGGGGGGGCGGATCTAGGGAGACCCAGTACTTC.

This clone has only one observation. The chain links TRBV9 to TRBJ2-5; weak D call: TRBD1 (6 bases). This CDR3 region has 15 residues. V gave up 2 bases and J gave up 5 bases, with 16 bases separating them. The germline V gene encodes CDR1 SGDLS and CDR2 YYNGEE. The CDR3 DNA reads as TGTGCCAGCAGCGTTTGGGACACCCCTGGGGAGACCCAGTACTTC. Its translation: CASSVWDTPGETQYF.

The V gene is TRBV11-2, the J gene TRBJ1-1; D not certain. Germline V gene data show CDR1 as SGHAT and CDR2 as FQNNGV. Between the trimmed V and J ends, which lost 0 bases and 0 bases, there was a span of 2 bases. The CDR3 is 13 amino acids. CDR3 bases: TGTGCCAGCAGCTTAGACGTGAACACTGAAGCTTTCTTT. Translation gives CASSLDVNTEAFF.

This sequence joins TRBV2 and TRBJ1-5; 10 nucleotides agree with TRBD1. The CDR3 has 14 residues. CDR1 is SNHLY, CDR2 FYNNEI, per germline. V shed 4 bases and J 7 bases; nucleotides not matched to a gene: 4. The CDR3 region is CASSGDRGRQPQHF. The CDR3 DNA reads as TGTGCCAGCAGTGGGGACAGGGGTAGACAGCCCCAGCATTTT. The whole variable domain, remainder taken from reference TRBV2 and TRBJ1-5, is EPEVTQTPSHQVTQMGQEVILRCVPISNHLYFYWYRQILGQKVEFLVSFYNNEISEKSEIFDDQFSVERPDGSNFTLKIRSTKLEDSAMYFCASSGDRGRQPQHFGDGTRLSIL.

CDR3 in amino acids: CASSRDSRSEQFF. The CDR3 DNA is TGTGCCAGCAGTCGGGACTCACGCAGTGAGCAGTTCTTC. This rearrangement joins TRBV11-2 to TRBJ2-1; possibly TRBD2 for D (6 bases). The CDR3 loop spans 13 amino acids. The germline V gene has CDR1 SGHAT and CDR2 FQNNGV. V lost 6 bases to trimming and J lost 9 bases, with 15 bases between them.

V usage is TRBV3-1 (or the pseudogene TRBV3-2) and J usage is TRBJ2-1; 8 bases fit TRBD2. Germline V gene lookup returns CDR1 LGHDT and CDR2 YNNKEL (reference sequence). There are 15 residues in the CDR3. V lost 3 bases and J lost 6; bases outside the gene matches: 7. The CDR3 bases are TGTGCCAGCAGCCATAGCGCGGGAGGAGGCAATGAGCAGTTCTTC. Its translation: CASSHSAGGGNEQFF.

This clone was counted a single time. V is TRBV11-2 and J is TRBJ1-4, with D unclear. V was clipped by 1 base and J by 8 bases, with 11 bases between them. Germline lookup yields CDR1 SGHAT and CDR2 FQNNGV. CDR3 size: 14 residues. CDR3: CASSLGSQREKLFF. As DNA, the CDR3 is TGTGCCAGCAGCTTAGGCAGTCAGAGGGAAAAACTGTTTTTT.

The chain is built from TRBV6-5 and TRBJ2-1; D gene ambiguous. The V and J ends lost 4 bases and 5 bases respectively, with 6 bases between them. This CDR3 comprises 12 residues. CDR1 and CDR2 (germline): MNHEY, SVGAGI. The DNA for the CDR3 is TGTGCCAGCAGTTCCTTTAACAATGAGCAGTTCTTC. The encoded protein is CASSSFNNEQFF.

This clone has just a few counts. Written as DNA, the CDR3 is TGTGCCAACCGGGGGGCGCATGGCTACACCTTC. Encoded protein: CANRGAHGYTF. The V gene is TRBV10-3, the J gene TRBJ1-2, with TRBD1 as a possible D gene (6 bases). The V and J ends lost 10 bases and 6 bases respectively, with 12 bases between them. Per germline, CDR1 ENHRY and CDR2 SYGVKD. The CDR3 totals 11 residues.

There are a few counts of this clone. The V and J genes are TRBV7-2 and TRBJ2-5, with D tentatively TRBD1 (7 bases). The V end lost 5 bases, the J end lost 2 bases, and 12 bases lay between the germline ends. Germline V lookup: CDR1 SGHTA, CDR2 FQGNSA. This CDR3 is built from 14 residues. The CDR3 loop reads CASSAAGQQETQYF. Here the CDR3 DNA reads TGTGCCAGCAGCGCCGCGGGACAGCAAGAGACCCAGTACTTC.

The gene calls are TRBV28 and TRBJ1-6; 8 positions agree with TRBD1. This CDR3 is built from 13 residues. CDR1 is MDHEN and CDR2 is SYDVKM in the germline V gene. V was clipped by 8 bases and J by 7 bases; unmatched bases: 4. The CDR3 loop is CASRDRKNSPLHF. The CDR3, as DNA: TGTGCCAGCCGGGACAGGAAAAATTCACCCCTCCACTTT.

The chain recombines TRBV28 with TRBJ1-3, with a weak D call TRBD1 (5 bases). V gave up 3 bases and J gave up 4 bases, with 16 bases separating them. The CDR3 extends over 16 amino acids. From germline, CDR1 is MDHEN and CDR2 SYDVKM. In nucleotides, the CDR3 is TGTGCCAGCAGTTTGAAAAGGGGAAGTTACGGAAACACCATATATTTT. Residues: CASSLKRGSYGNTIYF.

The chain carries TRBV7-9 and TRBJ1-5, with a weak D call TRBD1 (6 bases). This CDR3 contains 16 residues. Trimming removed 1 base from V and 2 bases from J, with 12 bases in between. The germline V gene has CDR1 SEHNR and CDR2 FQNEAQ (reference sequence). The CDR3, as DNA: TGTGCCAGCAGCTTAGGGCAACAGGGTCGCAATCAGCCCCAGCATTTT. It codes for CASSLGQQGRNQPQHF.

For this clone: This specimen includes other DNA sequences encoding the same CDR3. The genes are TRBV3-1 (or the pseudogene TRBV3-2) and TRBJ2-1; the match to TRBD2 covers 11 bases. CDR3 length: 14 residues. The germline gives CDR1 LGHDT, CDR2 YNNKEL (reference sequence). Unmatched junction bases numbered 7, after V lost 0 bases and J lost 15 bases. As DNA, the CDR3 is TGTGCCAGCAGCCAAGAGCTAGCGGGAGGCTCACCGTTCTTC. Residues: CASSQELAGGSPFF.

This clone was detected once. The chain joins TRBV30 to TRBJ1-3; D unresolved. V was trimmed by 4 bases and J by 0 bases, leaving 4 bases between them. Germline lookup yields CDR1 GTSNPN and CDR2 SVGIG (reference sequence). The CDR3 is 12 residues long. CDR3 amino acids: CAWTGSGNTIYF. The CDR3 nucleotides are TGTGCCTGGACAGGCTCTGGAAACACCATATATTTT.

CDR3 in amino acids: CASSPGQVGTEAFF. For the CDR3, the DNA is TGTGCCAGCAGCCCTGGACAGGTAGGCACTGAAGCTTTCTTT. The V call is TRBV4-2, the J call TRBJ1-1; the match to TRBD1 covers 7 bases. The CDR3 is 14 amino acids. Germline V lookup: CDR1 LGHNA, CDR2 YNFKEQ. V shed 4 bases and J 4 bases; nucleotides not matched to a gene: 6.

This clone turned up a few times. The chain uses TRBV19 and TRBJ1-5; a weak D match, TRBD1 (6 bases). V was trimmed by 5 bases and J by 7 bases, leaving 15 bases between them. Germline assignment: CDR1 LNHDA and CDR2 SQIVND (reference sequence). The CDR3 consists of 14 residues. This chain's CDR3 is CASSLRTAGQPQHF. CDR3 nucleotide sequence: TGTGCCAGTAGTCTTAGGACAGCTGGGCAGCCCCAGCATTTT.